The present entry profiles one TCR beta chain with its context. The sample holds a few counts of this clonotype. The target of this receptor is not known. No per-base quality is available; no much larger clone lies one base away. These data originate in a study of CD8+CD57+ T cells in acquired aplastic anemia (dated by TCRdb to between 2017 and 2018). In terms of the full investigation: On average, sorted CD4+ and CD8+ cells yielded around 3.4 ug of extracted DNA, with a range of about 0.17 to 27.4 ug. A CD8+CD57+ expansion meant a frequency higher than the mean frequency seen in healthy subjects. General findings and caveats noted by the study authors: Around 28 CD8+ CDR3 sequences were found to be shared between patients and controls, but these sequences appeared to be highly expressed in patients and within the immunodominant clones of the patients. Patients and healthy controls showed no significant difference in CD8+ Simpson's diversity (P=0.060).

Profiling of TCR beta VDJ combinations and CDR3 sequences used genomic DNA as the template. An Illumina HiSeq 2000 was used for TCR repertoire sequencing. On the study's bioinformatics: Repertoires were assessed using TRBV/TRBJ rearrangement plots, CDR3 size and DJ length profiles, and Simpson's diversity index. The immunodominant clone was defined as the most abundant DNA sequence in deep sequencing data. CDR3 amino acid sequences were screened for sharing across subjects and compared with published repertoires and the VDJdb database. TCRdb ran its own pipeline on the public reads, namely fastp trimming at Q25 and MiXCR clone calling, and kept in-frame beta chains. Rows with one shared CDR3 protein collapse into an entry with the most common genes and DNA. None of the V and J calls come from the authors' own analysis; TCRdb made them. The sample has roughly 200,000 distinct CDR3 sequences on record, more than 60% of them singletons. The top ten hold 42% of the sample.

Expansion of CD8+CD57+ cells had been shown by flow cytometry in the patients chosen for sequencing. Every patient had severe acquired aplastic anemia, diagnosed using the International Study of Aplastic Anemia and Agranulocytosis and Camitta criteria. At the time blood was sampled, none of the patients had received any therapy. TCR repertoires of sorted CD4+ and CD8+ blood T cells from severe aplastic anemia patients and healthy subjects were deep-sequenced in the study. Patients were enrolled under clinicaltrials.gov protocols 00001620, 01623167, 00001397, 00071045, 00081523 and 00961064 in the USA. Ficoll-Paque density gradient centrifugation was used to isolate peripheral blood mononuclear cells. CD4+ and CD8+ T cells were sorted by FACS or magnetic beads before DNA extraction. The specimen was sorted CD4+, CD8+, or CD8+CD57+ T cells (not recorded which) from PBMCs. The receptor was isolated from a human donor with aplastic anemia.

The bases are TGTGCCAGCAGCCCGAGGGGACGGGGGGTCTTTAACTATGGCTACACCTTC. The resulting protein is CASSPRGRGVFNYGYTF. The sequence links TRBV7-2 to TRBJ1-2; the D segment could be TRBD1, given 5 matching bases. The cysteine opens and the phenylalanine closes a CDR3 of 17 amino acids. The kept DNA is CDR3 alone, 51 bases in frame from the first base. Cut back by 5 bases and 1 base, the V and J ends lie 20 bases apart. Sequences SGHTA (CDR1) and FQGNSA (CDR2) are obtained from the germline V gene.